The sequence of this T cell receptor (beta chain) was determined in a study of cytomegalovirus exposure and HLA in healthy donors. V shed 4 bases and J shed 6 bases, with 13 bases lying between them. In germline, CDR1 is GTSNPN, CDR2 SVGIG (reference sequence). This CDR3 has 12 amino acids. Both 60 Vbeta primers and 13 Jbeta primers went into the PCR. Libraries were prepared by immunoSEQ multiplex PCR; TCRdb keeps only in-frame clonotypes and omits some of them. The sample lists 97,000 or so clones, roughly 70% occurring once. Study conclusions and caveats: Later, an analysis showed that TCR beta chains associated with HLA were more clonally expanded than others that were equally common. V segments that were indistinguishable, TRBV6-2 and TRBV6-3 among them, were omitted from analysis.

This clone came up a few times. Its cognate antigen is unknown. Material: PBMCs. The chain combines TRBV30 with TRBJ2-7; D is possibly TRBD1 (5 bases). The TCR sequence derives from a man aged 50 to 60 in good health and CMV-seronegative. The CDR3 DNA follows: TGTGCCTGGACTGAACTGGGGCTCGAGCAGTACTTC. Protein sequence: CAWTELGLEQYF.